The clone carrying this T cell receptor (beta chain) was counted a few times. Its antigen is unknown. This specimen comes from a study of CD8+CD57+ T cells in acquired aplastic anemia. Across the study: The DNA of sorted CD4+ and CD8+ cells averaged approximately 3.3 ug. An average of roughly 11 million reads for CD4+ cells was obtained from healthy donors.

Study-level findings and limits: Overlap between patients and controls comprised about 30 CD8+ CDR3 sequences. Patients showed no significant difference from controls in CD8+ Simpson's diversity.

Genomic DNA templated the TCR beta VDJ and CDR3 profiling. One entry per CDR3 protein, called by TCRdb with MiXCR from the reads. This repertoire shows about 81,000 distinct CDR3 sequences, about 45% found once; its top ten account for approximately 61%. The sample was sorted CD4+, CD8+, or CD8+CD57+ T cells (not recorded which) from PBMCs. The clonotype comes from a human donor in good health, serving as a control.

For the CDR3, the DNA is TGTGCCAGCAGTTTAAGGGGGGCTTATGGCTACACCTTC. Translating it yields CASSLRGAYGYTF. V usage is TRBV27 and J usage is TRBJ1-2; a weak D match, TRBD1 (6 bases). This CDR3 is 13 amino acids long. Germline V CDR1 and CDR2: MNHEY, SMNVEV (reference sequence). Trimming removed 2 bases at V and 5 bases at J, with 9 bases between.